This T cell receptor (beta chain) was identified during a study of cytomegalovirus exposure and HLA in healthy donors. Study-wide points: A later analysis reportedly identified an Asian-associated ancestry cluster as carrying fewer N-insertions than the roughly 600-donor mean. It was reported that the classifier diagnosed cytomegalovirus status with high specificity and sensitivity in both the original and validation cohorts. A later analysis linked a missense variant in DCLRE1C to the trimming of TCR beta V and J genes.

Regarding this clone: Antigen unknown.

13 Jbeta primers and 60 Vbeta primers were used for the PCR. TCRdb's table, derived via immunoSEQ multiplex PCR, lists solely in-frame clones and lacks some. In all, the sample yields 30,000 to 35,000 clones. This receptor was identified in a woman in her forties in good health and CMV-seropositive. The specimen sequenced was PBMCs.

This CDR3 reads CASSVAGTGEAFF. CDR3 sequence (DNA): TGTGCCAGCAGCGTAGCTGGGACAGGTGAAGCTTTCTTT. The V gene is TRBV9, the J gene TRBJ1-1, with 8 bases lining up with TRBD1. In germline, CDR1 is SGDLS, CDR2 YYNGEE. V dropped 0 bases and J dropped 7; count of bases not matched to a gene: 2. The length of the CDR3 is 13 residues.